This T cell receptor (beta chain) came from a study of T cell repertoires in cytomegalovirus infection. V lost 6 bases to trimming and J lost 2 bases; unmatched junction nucleotides: 7. The CDR3 loop spans 14 amino acids. The germline V gene encodes CDR1 MNHEY and CDR2 SVGEGT. TCRdb recomputed calls from the reads with MiXCR, one row per CDR3 protein. The sample holds roughly 69,000 distinct CDR3 sequences; around 20% are singletons and the top ten take around 70%. Details on this clonotype: Its antigen is not identified.

This sequence was found in a human donor in good health (CMV status not recorded). Some clones in this sample may be carry-over from other donors' samples. The chain couples TRBV6-2 or TRBV6-3 to TRBJ2-7, with 7 nucleotides matching TRBD1. The starting material was CD8+ T cells from cultured PBMCs, obtained from culture after CMV antigen stimulation. CDR3 amino acids: CASSSGTAPYEQYF. The CDR3 region has the DNA TGTGCCAGCAGCTCCGGGACAGCACCCTACGAGCAGTACTTC.